The T cell receptor beta chain under discussion was sequenced for a study of radiation and T cells in renal cell carcinoma. TCRdb's copy holds only in-frame clones and misses some; the assay was immunoSEQ multiplex PCR. The sample lists 100,000 to 150,000 clones, around 89% seen once, with 5.5% to 6.5% in the top ten. Time point reported: blood 2 weeks post-SBRT. The treatment here: 15 Gy SBRT to primary tumor, nephrectomy 4 weeks later. Looked up from germline, CDR1 is SGDLS and CDR2 is YYNGEE. Trimming left V 3 bases short and J 6 bases short, with 9 bases between. The CDR3 length is 13 residues. Here the sequenced sample was blood, taken from a patient whose treatment included radiotherapy and nephrectomy. The source of this sequence is a woman in her 70s with renal cell carcinoma. J is TRBJ2-2 and V is TRBV9, with a possible D match to TRBD2 (5 bases). CDR3 sequence reads: CASSADLAGELFF. The CDR3 nucleotides read TGTGCCAGCAGCGCGGACTTAGCCGGGGAGCTGTTTTTT.